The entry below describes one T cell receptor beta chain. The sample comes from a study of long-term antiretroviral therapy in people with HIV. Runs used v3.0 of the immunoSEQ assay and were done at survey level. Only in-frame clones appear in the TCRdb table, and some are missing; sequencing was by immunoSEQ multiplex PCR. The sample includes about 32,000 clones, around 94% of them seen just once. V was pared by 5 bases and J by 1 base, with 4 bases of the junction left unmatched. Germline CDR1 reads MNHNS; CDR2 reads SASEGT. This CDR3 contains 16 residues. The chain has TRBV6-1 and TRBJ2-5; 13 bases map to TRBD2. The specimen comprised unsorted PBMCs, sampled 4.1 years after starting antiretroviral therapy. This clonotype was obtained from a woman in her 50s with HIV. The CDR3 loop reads CASSKGLAGVQETQYF. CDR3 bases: TGTGCCAGCAGTAAAGGACTAGCGGGGGTCCAAGAGACCCAGTACTTC.